This TCR beta chain was retrieved from a study of CD8+ T cells in alopecia areata. Study findings and constraints: Sharing of TCR sequences between patients (possibly for HLA-related reasons) was less clear than in mice.

This clone was recorded at least ten times. Its antigen is still unknown. Here the gene names and germline are mouse. The read ends 4 residues early relative to the CDR3; the germline J gene fills the gap. Sequencing templates came from extracted RNA that was reverse transcribed into cDNA. Profiling relied on immunoSEQ multiplex PCR, and the TCRdb table lists in-frame clones only, not all of them. Observed are some 110,000 clones, no singletons, with the top ten taking 15% to 20%. The V end was cut by 0 bases, the J end by 0 bases, with 9 bases between. Germline CDR1 reads NSQYPW; CDR2 reads LRSPGD (reference sequence). The CDR3 extends over 16 amino acids.

The sample comprised lesional skin. This receptor was identified in a C3H/HeJ mouse with alopecia areata. Mice of this strain are of MHC haplotype H2-k. V usage is TRBV1 and J usage is TRBJ2-1, with D tentatively TRBD2 (5 bases). The CDR3 reads CTCSAEGWDNYAEQFF. The part of the CDR3 DNA that was read is TGCACCTGCAGTGCAGAGGGCTGGGATAACTATGCT.